This T cell receptor (beta chain) was profiled in a study of beta chain features in type 1 diabetes. Note on this clone: Its antigen is as yet unknown.

The authors reverse transcribed all of the isolated RNA, so sequencing captured expressed TCRB transcripts. Average reads for naive, central memory and regulatory T cell samples were about 3.57 million. Repertoires were generated with immunoSEQ multiplex PCR, while TCRdb's copy carries only in-frame clones and drops some. This table holds around 280,000 clones, approximately 8.1% found once. Trimming took off 0 bases at V and 9 bases at J, with 6 bases between the two ends. The germline gives CDR1 SNHLY, CDR2 FYNNEI. This CDR3 comprises 12 residues. General study findings and limits: Type 1 diabetes patients had fewer VDJ junction insertions and more deletions. Any PCR bias toward short templates would affect both groups alike. Possibly, sequencing cDNA over-represented cells that had high TCR expression levels.

The sequenced material came from central memory CD4+ T cells from blood. The TCR originated in a woman between 18 and 29 years old in good health. The V and J genes are TRBV2 and TRBJ1-5; D is unresolved. The CDR3 DNA reads as TGTGCCAGCAGTGAAGCGCCGCTGCCCCAGCATTTT. It encodes CASSEAPLPQHF.